These 31 T cell receptor beta chains share one sample of origin, sequenced in a study of cytotoxic CD8 clonotypes in ibrutinib-treated CLL. Generated by immunoSEQ multiplex PCR, the TCRdb table keeps only in-frame clones and is missing some. The table includes around 70,000 clones, about nine tenths detected once. The specimen comprised PBMCs, sampled after 12 months of ibrutinib treatment. The receptor source for this set is a human donor with chronic lymphocytic leukemia.

This clone was seen a handful of times. This chain uses TRBV5-1 with TRBJ1-2; D uncertain. V lost 0 bases to trimming and J lost 4 bases, with 13 bases between them. Germline V lookup: CDR1 SGHRS, CDR2 YFSETQ. The CDR3 covers 15 residues. The CDR3 reads CASSLATSGLYGYTF. The CDR3 DNA reads as TGCGCCAGCAGCTTGGCAACCTCAGGCCTCTATGGCTACACCTTC.

The chain couples TRBV7-8 to TRBJ2-7, with 7 bases that match TRBD1. J gave up 1 base and V 5 bases, and 11 bases lay outside the gene matches. The CDR3 consists of 16 residues. Per the germline V gene, CDR1 is SGHVS and CDR2 is FQNEAQ. The CDR3 is CASSGLHGTVSYEQYF. The CDR3 region has the DNA TGTGCCAGCAGCGGGCTCCACGGGACAGTTTCCTACGAGCAGTACTTC.

The chain couples TRBV5-4 to TRBJ2-1; a possible D gene is TRBD1 (5 bases). The CDR3 is made up of 15 amino acids. Between the trimmed V and J ends, which lost 2 bases and 3 bases, there was a span of 12 bases. CDR1 and CDR2 (germline): SGHNT, YYREEE (reference sequence). The chain's CDR3 is CASSFRAGNYNEQFF. The CDR3 nucleotides are TGTGCCAGCAGCTTTCGGGCAGGGAACTACAATGAGCAGTTCTTC.

This chain joins TRBV19 and TRBJ1-1; D unclear. Germline V CDR1 and CDR2: LNHDA, SQIVND (reference sequence). The CDR3 is 14 amino acids. With 3 bases removed from V and 5 bases from J, the gap between germline ends came to 13 bases. The CDR3 reads CASSITGRGTEAFF. The CDR3 DNA reads as TGTGCCAGTAGTATCACGGGGAGAGGGACTGAAGCTTTCTTT.

V is TRBV19 and J is TRBJ2-2; D could derive from TRBD1 or TRBD2 (6 bases each). CDR3 length equals 16 residues. Between the trimmed V and J ends, which lost 11 bases and 1 base, there was a span of 20 bases. The V gene's germline CDR1 is LNHDA and CDR2 SQIVND (reference sequence). CDR3 in amino acids: CASIRVGGKNTGELFF. CDR3 in DNA: TGTGCCTCTATACGAGTCGGGGGCAAGAACACCGGGGAGCTGTTTTTT.

The chain employs TRBV6-1 and TRBJ2-5; tentative D call: TRBD1 (6 bases). The CDR3 sequence is 15 residues long. Trimming pared 3 bases from V and 4 bases from J, leaving 15 bases between. Germline CDR1 MNHNS, CDR2 SASEGT. The CDR3 is CASSEGNRVRETQYF. The CDR3 nucleotides are TGTGCCAGCAGTGAGGGGAACAGGGTTAGAGAGACCCAGTACTTC.

DNA for the CDR3: TGTGCCAGCAGCCTCCTAGGAGATCAGGGGGGCTATGGCTACACCTTC. This codes for CASSLLGDQGGYGYTF. The chain couples TRBV4-2 to TRBJ1-2; TRBD1 agrees at 7 bases. The J segment lost 4 bases and the V segment lost 4 bases, leaving 12 bases of the junction unmatched. The CDR3 contains 16 residues. In germline, CDR1 is LGHNA, CDR2 YNFKEQ.

The chain recombines TRBV7-2 with TRBJ2-7, with D unclear. V was trimmed by 8 bases and J by 3 bases, leaving 5 bases between them. The germline V gene has CDR1 SGHTA and CDR2 FQGNSA. The CDR3 extends over 10 amino acids. DNA for the CDR3: TGTGCCAGCGGCCGCTACGAGCAGTACTTC. This translates into CASGRYEQYF.

This chain connects TRBV11-1 to TRBJ2-1, with D possibly matching TRBD2 (5 bases). CDR1 is SGHAT, CDR2 FQDESV, per germline (reference sequence). The CDR3 has 14 amino acids. The V gene lost 1 base and the J gene lost 10 bases, with 14 bases spanning the gap. CDR3 nucleotide sequence: TGTGCCAGCAGCTTAGTGCTAGGGAGAAGGGAGCAGTTCTTC. Protein sequence: CASSLVLGRREQFF.

The chain links TRBV7-9 to TRBJ2-5, with D possibly being TRBD2 (5 bases). Trimming cost V 3 bases and J 4 bases, with 18 bases left between them. Germline values: CDR1 SEHNR, CDR2 FQNEAQ (reference sequence). The CDR3 has 16 residues. The CDR3 loop reads CASSFPQYLRGETQYF. Written as DNA, the CDR3 is TGTGCCAGCAGCTTCCCTCAATATTTACGGGGAGAGACCCAGTACTTC.

The rearrangement uses TRBV6-4 and TRBJ2-3, with 8 bases aligning to TRBD2. The J segment lost 0 bases and the V segment lost 5 bases, leaving 7 bases of the junction unmatched. This CDR3 spans 16 amino acids. Germline loops: CDR1 MRHNA, CDR2 SNTAGT. The CDR3 loop reads CASSPDLAGSTDTQYF. CDR3 nucleotides: TGTGCCAGCAGTCCCGACCTAGCGGGCAGCACAGATACGCAGTATTTT.

V is TRBV5-4 and J is TRBJ1-1; D is unclear. Germline assignment: CDR1 SGHNT and CDR2 YYREEE (reference sequence). Trimming removed 0 bases from V and 3 bases from J, with 9 bases in between. This CDR3 is built from 14 residues. CDR3 residues: CASSLEGWDTEAFF. The DNA of the CDR3 is TGTGCCAGCAGCTTGGAAGGGTGGGACACTGAAGCTTTCTTT. Full variable domain (remainder filled in from reference TRBV5-4 and TRBJ1-1): ETGVTQSPTHLIKTRGQQVTLRCSSQSGHNTVSWYQQALGQGPQFIFQYYREEENGRGNFPPRFSGLQFPNYSSELNVNALELDDSALYLCASSLEGWDTEAFFGQGTRLTVV.

The chain links TRBV10-1 to TRBJ2-7, with D possibly being TRBD1 (7 bases). Germline CDR1 is WNHNN and CDR2 is SYGVQD (reference sequence). The V end lost 6 bases, the J end lost 2 bases, and 17 bases lay between the germline ends. This CDR3 has 15 amino acids. CDR3 amino acids: CASRGGTDEPYEQYF. CDR3 DNA: TGCGCCAGCAGGGGCGGGACAGACGAACCCTACGAGCAGTACTTC.

This chain uses TRBV6-1 with TRBJ2-1; D gene unclear. V lost 4 bases to trimming and J lost 8 bases, with 12 bases between them. The germline CDR1 and CDR2 sequences are MNHNS and SASEGT. This CDR3 comprises 13 residues. The CDR3 nucleotides are TGTGCCAGCAGTGTGGTCCCGTATTATGAGCAGTTCTTC. This sequence encodes CASSVVPYYEQFF.

This rearrangement joins TRBV11-2 to TRBJ1-1; no definite D call. Germline CDR1 reads SGHAT; CDR2 reads FQNNGV. The CDR3 is 15 amino acids. V lost 2 bases to trimming and J lost 2 bases, with 12 bases between them. The CDR3 is CASSLTGRVNTEAFF. CDR3 nucleotide sequence: TGTGCCAGCAGCTTAACTGGGAGGGTTAACACTGAAGCTTTCTTT.

This sequence joins TRBV29-1 and TRBJ2-2; no reliable D call. Germline loops: CDR1 SQVTM, CDR2 ANQGSEA. The CDR3 is 11 amino acids. The V gene lost 5 bases and the J gene lost 2 bases, with 3 bases spanning the gap. The CDR3 DNA sequence: TGCAGCGTTCACAACACCGGGGAGCTGTTTTTT. This codes for CSVHNTGELFF.

V gene TRBV18 combines with J gene TRBJ2-7; 8 bases line up with TRBD1. This CDR3 has 12 residues. The germline CDR1 and CDR2 sequences are KGHSH and LQKENI. The ends lost 6 bases at V and 5 bases at J; junction bases unmatched: 3. CDR3 sequence: CASSDRVDEQYF. DNA of the CDR3: TGTGCCAGCTCGGACAGGGTCGACGAGCAGTACTTC.

The rearrangement joins TRBV4-1 to TRBJ2-1; 9 bases align to TRBD2. Germline V lookup: CDR1 MGHRA, CDR2 YSYEKL. The CDR3 contains 17 residues. Trimming at V came to 2 bases and at J to 2 bases, leaving 7 bases not matched to a gene. This CDR3 is CASSQHISGRPYNEQFF. The CDR3 nucleotides are TGCGCCAGCAGCCAACACATTAGCGGGAGACCCTACAATGAGCAGTTCTTC.

The CDR3 DNA follows: TGTGCCAGCAGTTTATTACAAGACGCCCGACCCCAAGCTTTCTTT. Translating gives CASSLLQDARPQAFF. The chain uses TRBV28 and TRBJ1-1; D is undetermined. Per germline, CDR1 MDHEN and CDR2 SYDVKM. The CDR3 consists of 15 residues. Trimming left V 1 base short and J 9 bases short, with 18 bases between.

The CDR3 protein is CASSFVRLAGGKRPGELFF. CDR3 coding DNA: TGTGCCAGCAGCTTTGTCCGACTAGCGGGAGGGAAGCGCCCCGGGGAGCTGTTTTTT. This chain links TRBV13 with TRBJ2-2; 14 nucleotides agree with TRBD2. CDR1 PRHDT and CDR2 FYEKMQ come from the germline V gene (reference sequence). Unmatched junction bases numbered 12, after V lost 3 bases and J lost 6 bases. This CDR3 has 19 amino acids.

This clone was counted a few times. Other DNA sequences within the sample encode an identical CDR3. CDR3 protein: CASSIGQANTEAFF. In DNA form, the CDR3 reads TGTGCCAGTAGTATAGGACAGGCGAACACTGAAGCTTTCTTT. This chain uses TRBV19 with TRBJ1-1, with D perhaps matching TRBD1 (6 bases). Trimming left V 1 base short and J 1 base short, with 7 bases between. Germline V gene lookup returns CDR1 LNHDA and CDR2 SQIVND (reference sequence). The CDR3 sequence is 14 residues long.

The chain recombines TRBV10-3 with TRBJ2-7, with TRBD1 matching over 7 bases. J was trimmed by 4 bases and V by 10 bases; bases with no gene match: 13. The CDR3 runs 14 residues. Germline CDR1 is ENHRY and CDR2 is SYGVKD. This CDR3 is CASRTTGSGYEQYF. The CDR3 DNA follows: TGTGCCAGCAGAACGACAGGGTCTGGGTACGAGCAGTACTTC.

The gene calls are TRBV7-8 and TRBJ1-2, with unresolved D. The CDR3 spans 12 residues. V lost 5 bases and J 6 bases, leaving 10 bases between the germline ends. Per the germline V gene, CDR1 is SGHVS and CDR2 is FQNEAQ. CDR3 amino acids: CASSPSANGYTF. The CDR3 DNA follows: TGTGCCAGCAGCCCTTCGGCAAATGGCTACACCTTC.

The chain couples TRBV7-6 to TRBJ1-3; D not resolved. This CDR3 is built from 15 residues. Trimming removed 1 base at V and 0 bases at J, with 7 bases between. The V gene's germline CDR1 is SGHVS and CDR2 FNYEAQ. This chain's CDR3 is CASSLEGNSGNTIYF. The CDR3 DNA reads TGTGCCAGCAGCTTAGAGGGCAACTCTGGAAACACCATATATTTT.

This chain uses TRBV28 with TRBJ2-5, with 7 bases matching TRBD2. From germline, CDR1 is MDHEN and CDR2 SYDVKM. V lost 5 bases and J lost 9; bases outside the gene matches: 24. CDR3 length: 18 amino acids. CDR3 nucleotides: TGTGCCAGCAGTGACGCCAGTCCCCAGAGCACGAGAAGCGGGGCCCAGTACTTC. It codes for CASSDASPQSTRSGAQYF.

The chain recombines TRBV28 with TRBJ2-7; D is perhaps TRBD1 or TRBD2 (5 bases each). CDR1 is MDHEN, CDR2 SYDVKM, per germline. The CDR3 length is 15 residues. Trimming cost V 2 bases and J 5 bases, with 16 bases left between them. CDR3: CASSLTGQGRHEQYF. DNA of the CDR3: TGTGCCAGCAGTTTAACGGGGCAGGGTCGCCACGAGCAGTACTTC.

The chain is built from TRBV7-9 and TRBJ2-1; TRBD2 matches 11 bases. The CDR3 totals 16 residues. Per the germline V gene, CDR1 is SEHNR and CDR2 is FQNEAQ (reference sequence). The V gene end was trimmed by 2 bases and the J gene end by 4 bases; junction bases not matched to a gene: 4. The DNA of the CDR3 is TGTGCCAGCAGCTTACCCCTAGCGGGGGGTTACAATGAGCAGTTCTTC. Amino acid sequence: CASSLPLAGGYNEQFF.

The CDR3 DNA follows: TGTGCCAGCAGCCAACGGACAGGCAGCTCCTACAATGAGCAGTTCTTC. Translation gives CASSQRTGSSYNEQFF. The genes are TRBV7-8 and TRBJ2-1; 7 bases map to TRBD1. This CDR3 comprises 16 residues. After removal of 5 bases from V and 0 bases from J, the junction contained 7 bases not matched to a gene. CDR1 and CDR2 from the germline V gene are SGHVS and FQNEAQ.

This chain connects TRBV18 to TRBJ2-7; D is perhaps TRBD2 (5 bases). There are 14 residues in the CDR3. V was trimmed by 3 bases and J by 1 base, leaving 10 bases between them. CDR1 is KGHSH and CDR2 is LQKENI in the germline V gene. For the CDR3, the DNA is TGTGCCAGCTCACCGGGCGGAGGATCCTACGAGCAGTACTTC. It yields the protein CASSPGGGSYEQYF.

This clone was detected only once. The chain joins TRBV18 to TRBJ2-3; perhaps TRBD1 as D (6 bases). Trimming cost V 8 bases and J 2 bases, with 17 bases left between them. The CDR3 spans 15 residues. Per germline, CDR1 KGHSH and CDR2 LQKENI. For the CDR3, the DNA is TGTGCCAGCCAACGGAACAGGGAGAACACAGATACGCAGTATTTT. This sequence encodes CASQRNRENTDTQYF. Full variable domain (remainder filled in from reference TRBV18 and TRBJ2-3): NAGVMQNPRHLVRRRGQEARLRCSPMKGHSHVYWYRQLPEEGLKFMVYLQKENIIDESGMPKERFSAEFPKEGPSILRIQQVVRGDSAAYFCASQRNRENTDTQYFGPGTRLTVL.

The chain combines TRBV7-9 with TRBJ1-1, with D possibly being TRBD1 (5 bases). This CDR3 contains 12 residues. The V end lost 5 bases, the J end lost 6 bases, and 10 bases lay between the germline ends. Germline CDR1 SEHNR, CDR2 FQNEAQ (reference sequence). The CDR3 DNA is TGTGCCAGCAGCCAGGGAGGAGCTGAAGCTTTCTTT. Its translation: CASSQGGAEAFF.